This T cell receptor beta chain originates from a study of yellow fever vaccine responses in identical twins. V was clipped by 5 bases and J by 6 bases; unmatched bases: 9. This CDR3 contains 16 residues. Germline assignment: CDR1 SGHTA and CDR2 FQGTGA. TCRdb redid the calling of the RT-PCR reads with MiXCR, one entry per CDR3 protein. The sample has 550 to 750 distinct CDR3 sequences, more than 80% seen once. The genes are TRBV7-3 and TRBJ2-1, with 11 nucleotides matching TRBD2. This TCR was sampled from a female donor who received the yellow fever vaccine. The specimen comprised T cells from blood (PBMCs), unsorted or a sorted subset (not recorded which), sampled before or after yellow fever vaccination (not recorded which). CDR3 coding DNA: TGTGCCAGCAGCAACGCGGCTAGCGGGAGGCTCAATGAGCAGTTCTTC. This encodes CASSNAASGRLNEQFF.